This T cell receptor beta chain was recovered during a study of Graves' ophthalmopathy and Graves' hyperthyroidism. Amplification targeted the TCR beta CDR3 regions, with RNA transcripts as the source material. HTBI primers were used in a first-round RT-PCR, which preceded a second-round multiplex PCR. TCRdb re-called the multiplex PCR reads through MiXCR, storing one row per CDR3 protein. Here the sample spans some 150,000 distinct CDR3 sequences, about two fifths being singletons. General observations from the study: Blood was where most expanded thyroid clonotypes above 0.001 frequency also turned up. A 13-signature model separated ophthalmopathy from stable hyperthyroidism, reaching approximately 88% sensitivity and less than 82% specificity cross-validated. Sensitivity of roughly 64% and specificity of approximately 73% were achieved by the model that predicted ophthalmopathy progression.

Other autoimmune disease, uncontrolled infection, pregnancy and lactation led to exclusion. The CDR3 has 15 residues. J was trimmed by 5 bases and V by 6 bases; bases with no gene match: 12. The germline CDR1 and CDR2 sequences are MNHEY and SVGEGT. With regard to this clonotype: Its target is not known.

This rearrangement joins TRBV6-2 or TRBV6-3 to TRBJ2-5, with 7 bases that match TRBD2. The receptor's source is a man aged 30 to 39 with Graves' ophthalmopathy. Source material: peripheral blood. The CDR3 here is CASSPAVREFETQYF. The CDR3, as DNA: TGTGCCAGCAGCCCTGCCGTGCGGGAGTTCGAGACCCAGTACTTC.